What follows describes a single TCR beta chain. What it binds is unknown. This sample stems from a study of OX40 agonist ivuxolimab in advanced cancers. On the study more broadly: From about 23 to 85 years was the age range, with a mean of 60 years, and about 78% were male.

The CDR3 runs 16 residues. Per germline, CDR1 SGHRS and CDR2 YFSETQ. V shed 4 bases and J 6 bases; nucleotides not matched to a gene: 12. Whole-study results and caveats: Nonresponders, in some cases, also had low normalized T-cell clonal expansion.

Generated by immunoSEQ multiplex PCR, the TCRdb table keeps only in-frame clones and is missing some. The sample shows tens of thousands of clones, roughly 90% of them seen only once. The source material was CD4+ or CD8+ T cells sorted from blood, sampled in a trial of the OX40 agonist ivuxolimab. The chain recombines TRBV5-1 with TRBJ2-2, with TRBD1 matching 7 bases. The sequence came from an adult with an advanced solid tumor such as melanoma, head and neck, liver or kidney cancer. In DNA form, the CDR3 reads TGCGCCAGCAGCGTCCTCACAGGGGTTGTTTCCGGGGAGCTGTTTTTT. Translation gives CASSVLTGVVSGELFF. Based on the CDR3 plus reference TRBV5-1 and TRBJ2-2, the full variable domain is KAGVTQTPRYLIKTRGQQVTLSCSPISGHRSVSWYQQTPGQGLQFLFEYFSETQRNKGNFPGRFSGRQFSNSRSEMNVSTLELGDSALYLCASSVLTGVVSGELFFGEGSRLTVL.